This T cell receptor (beta chain) was identified in a study of blood T cells in healthy people across ages (dated by TCRdb to 2014 to 2015). As for the study more broadly: In model experiments, template switching captured roughly one uniquely barcoded TCR beta cDNA molecule for every two T cells. The donors were divided into four age groups: young (average around 16 years), middle-aged (about 40), aged (approximately 59) and long-lived (about 84). The study analyzed two additional independent replicas of 1 million unique cDNA reads from the same blood draw for two donors, one aged 18 to 30 and one aged 80 or older. To avoid experimental bias, donors of different ages were spread randomly across the sequencing lanes. The study measured age-related changes in TCR beta repertoire diversity using deep sequencing normalized with unique cDNA molecular identifiers.

The roughly 39 donors, aged roughly 6 to 100 years, were systemically healthy Caucasian individuals from Russia. Around 9.8 milliliters of peripheral blood were collected from each donor into EDTA-treated Vacutainer tubes. PBMCs were isolated by Ficoll-Paque density-gradient centrifugation, with at least 6 million obtained per sample. Trizol reagent was used to extract total RNA from the PBMCs, yielding at least 5 micrograms per sample. Naive CD45RAhigh/CD27high T cell percentages were measured by flow cytometry on a PBMC aliquot from every donor. This clonotype has ten or more counts. Its antigen is currently not known. The sample holds no much larger clone one base away, and base qualities are not on file. Libraries were prepared through 5' RACE. Reads for this sample came from an Illumina HiSeq 2500. A second PCR of roughly 7 to 12 cycles was performed with a sample-barcoded 5' primer and a J-beta primer mix. Each TCR beta cDNA molecule received a unique molecular identifier from a template-switch 5' adaptor carrying 12 random nucleotides. Each sample yielded at least 2.5 million CDR3-containing paired-end reads. First-strand cDNA synthesis was performed from all RNA using the Mint cDNA synthesis kit, with priming by a TRBC-specific oligonucleotide. Following uracil-DNA glycosylase treatment, a first 18-cycle PCR with universal primers M1SS and BC2_uni_R was performed on all cDNA. The original pipeline was this. Normalization of each sample was performed by random selection of 1 million high-quality reads, each carrying a distinct molecular identifier. Instead of being binned into consensus sequences, reads that shared molecular identifiers were thrown out. CDR3 identification, clonotype clustering and error correction used MiTCR with a Q25 quality threshold and the strictest error-elimination algorithm. A nonparametric unseen species model using Euler transformation provided a lower-bound estimate of total TCR beta diversity. TCRdb took the public reads, trimmed them with fastp at Q25, ran MiXCR for clone calling and kept in-frame beta chains. Every entry covers one CDR3 protein and lists the most common genes and DNA from its rows. TCRdb, not the authors, supplied the V and J calls. This sample holds 650,000 to 1,000,000 distinct CDR3 sequences; 35% to 40% were observed only once. The ten largest clonotypes hold under 15% of the sample.

At the junction V is shortened by 6 bases and J by 6 bases; bases outside the gene matches: 16. Including the terminal cysteine and phenylalanine, the CDR3 comprises 16 residues. Solely the CDR3 DNA is kept, with 48 bases framed from the first base. The CDR1 and CDR2 encoded by the germline V gene are MGHRA and YSYEKL. Points the paper makes about the study in general: Observed TCR beta diversity correlated strongly with the percentage of naive T cells measured by flow cytometry. Estimates of total diversity based on one million sequenced T cells were considered lower bounds and underestimates. Bulk unsorted PBMC profiling prevented conclusive comparison of naive and antigen-experienced compartments. Compared with the aged group, more naive CD4+ T cells, fewer expanded clones and increased TCR diversity were shown by the long-lived group, suggesting age selection. Donor CMV infection status was unknown, potentially confounding age-related changes in expanded clonotypes. Observed TCR beta diversity per million T cells fell roughly linearly with age, and a significant reduction was already apparent by age about 43.

The sample was blood. The V gene is TRBV4-1 and the J gene is TRBJ1-2; 7 bases in between match TRBD1. This receptor was obtained from a man aged 18 to 35 in good health. Here is the DNA: TGCGCCAGCAGTCAATTCTACACGGTCAGGGGGAATGGCTACACCTTC. The resulting protein is CASSQFYTVRGNGYTF.